A selection of T cell receptor beta chains follows, all from one sample in a study of CD8+CD57+ T cells in acquired aplastic anemia. Via MiXCR, TCRdb re-called the reads, giving one row per CDR3 protein. The sample records roughly 500,000 distinct CDR3 sequences, 25% to 40% being singletons. Input material: sorted CD4+, CD8+, or CD8+CD57+ T cells (not recorded which) from PBMCs. The source is a human donor with aplastic anemia. The CDR3 runs from the conserved cysteine through the conserved F or W. The order of the fields is D gene, V gene, J gene, clone size, CDR3 protein, CDR3 DNA. A D gene is named only where the DNA matches it firmly. The listing skips clone size in some rows; elsewhere it reads once, few, many or a size class.

D gene: .; V gene: TRBV13; J gene: TRBJ2-5; clone size: .; CDR3 protein: CASSLALRVGETQYF; CDR3 DNA: TGTGCCAGCAGCTTAGCTTTAAGGGTTGGGGAGACCCAGTACTTC
D gene: TRBD1; V gene: TRBV24-1; J gene: TRBJ1-5; clone size: many; CDR3 protein: CATSDRKDRVRRQPQHF; CDR3 DNA: TGTGCCACCAGTGACCGCAAGGACAGGGTCAGGCGGCAGCCCCAGCATTTT
D gene: .; V gene: TRBV25-1; J gene: TRBJ1-5; clone size: .; CDR3 protein: CASSSGAAQHF; CDR3 DNA: TGTGCCAGCAGTTCGGGGGCGGCCCAGCATTTT
D gene: .; V gene: TRBV6-5; J gene: TRBJ1-6; clone size: .; CDR3 protein: CASSYSNPRVGNSPLHF; CDR3 DNA: TGTGCCAGCAGTTACTCGAACCCCCGGGTCGGGAATTCACCCCTCCACTTT
D gene: TRBD1; V gene: TRBV2; J gene: TRBJ1-1; clone size: many; CDR3 protein: CASSLTGGDTEAFF; CDR3 DNA: TGTGCCAGCAGCTTGACAGGGGGCGACACTGAAGCTTTCTTT
D gene: TRBD2; V gene: TRBV5-1; J gene: TRBJ2-7; clone size: .; CDR3 protein: CASSLVGGRDGYEQYF; CDR3 DNA: TGCGCCAGCAGCTTGGTTGGCGGGAGGGATGGTTACGAGCAGTACTTC
D gene: .; V gene: TRBV19; J gene: TRBJ1-5; clone size: once; CDR3 protein: CASRWGEGIRPQHF; CDR3 DNA: TGTGCCAGTAGATGGGGGGAAGGGATTCGGCCCCAGCATTTT
D gene: .; V gene: TRBV5-4; J gene: TRBJ1-1; clone size: once; CDR3 protein: CASSPMDRANTEAFF; CDR3 DNA: TGTGCCAGCAGCCCGATGGACAGAGCGAACACTGAAGCTTTCTTT
D gene: .; V gene: TRBV7-7; J gene: TRBJ2-1; clone size: .; CDR3 protein: CASSGKVAGNSAEQFF; CDR3 DNA: TGTGCTAGCAGCGGAAAAGTAGCAGGGAATAGCGCTGAGCAGTTCTTC
D gene: .; V gene: TRBV20-1; J gene: TRBJ1-5; clone size: .; CDR3 protein: CSARGVRGSNQPQHF; CDR3 DNA: TGCAGTGCTAGAGGCGTCAGGGGAAGCAATCAGCCCCAGCATTTT
D gene: TRBD2; V gene: TRBV10-1; J gene: TRBJ2-7; clone size: .; CDR3 protein: CASNLETSGTYEQYF; CDR3 DNA: TGCGCCAGCAACTTGGAGACTAGCGGGACCTACGAGCAGTACTTC
D gene: TRBD1; V gene: TRBV24-1; J gene: TRBJ2-3; clone size: .; CDR3 protein: CATSDLTGGTDTQYF; CDR3 DNA: TGTGCCACCAGTGATTTGACAGGGGGCACAGATACGCAGTATTTT
D gene: .; V gene: TRBV15; J gene: TRBJ1-1; clone size: .; CDR3 protein: CATSRWTAVNTEAFF; CDR3 DNA: TGTGCCACCAGCAGATGGACAGCCGTGAACACTGAAGCTTTCTTT
D gene: TRBD1; V gene: TRBV25-1; J gene: TRBJ2-1; clone size: .; CDR3 protein: CASSEDRGTCNEQSF; CDR3 DNA: TGTGCCAGCAGTGAAGACAGGGGCACCTGCAATGAGCAGTCCTTC
D gene: TRBD1; V gene: TRBV2; J gene: TRBJ1-1; clone size: many; CDR3 protein: CASSETGQGAEAFF; CDR3 DNA: TGTGCCAGCAGTGAAACCGGACAGGGGGCTGAAGCTTTCTTT
D gene: TRBD2; V gene: TRBV5-1; J gene: TRBJ2-5; clone size: .; CDR3 protein: CASTGLAEETQYF; CDR3 DNA: TGCGCCAGCACCGGACTAGCGGAAGAGACCCAGTACTTC
D gene: TRBD1; V gene: TRBV15; J gene: TRBJ2-7; clone size: .; CDR3 protein: CATSGNRGLEQYF; CDR3 DNA: TGTGCCACCAGCGGGAACAGGGGTTTAGAGCAGTACTTC
D gene: .; V gene: TRBV7-9; J gene: TRBJ1-6; clone size: .; CDR3 protein: CASNPNNSPLHF; CDR3 DNA: TGTGCCAGCAATCCGAATAATTCACCCCTCCACTTT
D gene: .; V gene: TRBV12-5; J gene: TRBJ2-7; clone size: .; CDR3 protein: CASGTGQLSSYEQYF; CDR3 DNA: TGTGCTAGTGGGACGGGGCAGCTATCCTCCTACGAGCAGTACTTC
D gene: .; V gene: TRBV19; J gene: TRBJ2-7; clone size: .; CDR3 protein: CASSIQGQYF; CDR3 DNA: TGTGCCAGTAGTATACAGGGGCAGTACTTC
D gene: TRBD1; V gene: TRBV20-1; J gene: TRBJ1-2; clone size: .; CDR3 protein: CSAFPGQGGYTF; CDR3 DNA: TGCAGTGCTTTTCCGGGACAGGGTGGCTACACCTTC
D gene: .; V gene: TRBV24-1; J gene: TRBJ1-2; clone size: few; CDR3 protein: CATSDSGAGGYTF; CDR3 DNA: TGTGCCACCAGTGATTCAGGGGCCGGTGGCTACACCTTC
D gene: .; V gene: TRBV6-2/TRBV6-3; J gene: TRBJ1-1; clone size: few; CDR3 protein: CASTGVNTEAFF; CDR3 DNA: TGTGCCAGCACAGGGGTGAACACTGAAGCTTTCTTT
D gene: TRBD2; V gene: TRBV19; J gene: TRBJ2-5; clone size: few; CDR3 protein: CASTPRGPSGRAQETQYF; CDR3 DNA: TGTGCCAGTACCCCCAGGGGCCCTAGCGGGAGGGCCCAAGAGACCCAGTACTTC
D gene: TRBD2; V gene: TRBV5-1; J gene: TRBJ2-7; clone size: .; CDR3 protein: CASSGGSGTGGYEQYF; CDR3 DNA: TGCGCCAGCAGCGGAGGATCCGGGACGGGAGGCTACGAGCAGTACTTC
D gene: TRBD1; V gene: TRBV2; J gene: TRBJ1-5; clone size: many; CDR3 protein: CASSPGGQSNQPQHF; CDR3 DNA: TGTGCCAGCAGTCCAGGGGGCCAGAGCAATCAGCCCCAGCATTTT
D gene: .; V gene: TRBV10-2; J gene: TRBJ1-2; clone size: many; CDR3 protein: CASSPPQGNYGYTF; CDR3 DNA: TGCGCCAGCAGTCCACCGCAGGGGAACTATGGCTACACCTTC
D gene: .; V gene: TRBV6-2/TRBV6-3; J gene: TRBJ2-7; clone size: few; CDR3 protein: CASGGTAFSYEQYF; CDR3 DNA: TGTGCCAGCGGAGGGACAGCCTTTTCCTACGAGCAGTACTTC
D gene: TRBD2; V gene: TRBV6-1; J gene: TRBJ2-3; clone size: many; CDR3 protein: CASKSTSGHLTDTQYF; CDR3 DNA: TGTGCCAGCAAGTCGACTAGCGGACACCTCACAGATACGCAGTATTTT
D gene: .; V gene: TRBV7-8; J gene: TRBJ1-1; clone size: few; CDR3 protein: CASSLQGNYEAFF; CDR3 DNA: TGTGCCAGCAGCCTACAGGGTAATTACGAAGCTTTCTTT
D gene: .; V gene: TRBV7-6; J gene: TRBJ2-2; clone size: many; CDR3 protein: CASSLAGGELFF; CDR3 DNA: TGTGCCAGCAGCTTAGCGGGAGGGGAGCTGTTTTTT
D gene: .; V gene: TRBV19; J gene: TRBJ1-5; clone size: many; CDR3 protein: CASTMSPNPINQPQHF; CDR3 DNA: TGTGCCAGCACAATGTCGCCTAATCCTATCAATCAGCCCCAGCATTTT
D gene: .; V gene: TRBV20-1; J gene: TRBJ2-2; clone size: .; CDR3 protein: CSAPSAAGDSSGELFF; CDR3 DNA: TGCAGTGCCCCGTCCGCGGCAGGTGATTCCAGCGGGGAGCTGTTTTTT
D gene: .; V gene: TRBV7-9; J gene: TRBJ1-1; clone size: many; CDR3 protein: CASSYTLNTEAFF; CDR3 DNA: TGTGCCAGCAGCTACACCCTGAACACTGAAGCTTTCTTT
D gene: .; V gene: TRBV10-2; J gene: TRBJ2-7; clone size: many; CDR3 protein: CASSESGNAGYEQYF; CDR3 DNA: TGCGCCAGCAGTGAGTCGGGCAATGCAGGCTACGAGCAGTACTTC
D gene: .; V gene: TRBV20-1; J gene: TRBJ2-7; clone size: .; CDR3 protein: CSASPSYGARYEQYF; CDR3 DNA: TGCAGTGCTAGCCCCAGTTATGGGGCCCGCTACGAGCAGTACTTC
D gene: .; V gene: TRBV6-2/TRBV6-3; J gene: TRBJ2-7; clone size: few; CDR3 protein: CASSYSTAYEQYF; CDR3 DNA: TGTGCCAGCAGTTATAGTACAGCCTACGAGCAGTACTTC
D gene: TRBD2; V gene: TRBV2; J gene: TRBJ2-1; clone size: .; CDR3 protein: CASGSLPGIAGTYNEQFF; CDR3 DNA: TGTGCCAGCGGGAGTCTCCCGGGAATAGCGGGGACGTACAATGAGCAGTTCTTC
D gene: .; V gene: TRBV5-1; J gene: TRBJ2-1; clone size: .; CDR3 protein: CASSINERDEQFF; CDR3 DNA: TGCGCCAGCAGCATCAACGAGAGGGATGAGCAGTTCTTC
D gene: TRBD1; V gene: TRBV7-6; J gene: TRBJ1-4; clone size: many; CDR3 protein: CASSMGQGEEKLFF; CDR3 DNA: TGTGCCAGCAGCATGGGACAGGGAGAGGAAAAACTGTTTTTT
D gene: TRBD1; V gene: TRBV3-1; J gene: TRBJ1-6; clone size: .; CDR3 protein: CASSQEPVNRGTSPLHF; CDR3 DNA: TGTGCCAGCAGCCAAGAACCGGTGAACAGGGGGACTTCACCCCTCCACTTT
D gene: .; V gene: TRBV9; J gene: TRBJ1-6; clone size: .; CDR3 protein: CASSAGTLFHF; CDR3 DNA: TGTGCCAGCAGCGCGGGGACTCTATTCCACTTT